These T cell receptor beta chains were read from a single sample in a study of blood T cell repertoires in COVID-19. Data came from immunoSEQ multiplex PCR; TCRdb stores just in-frame clones and leaves some out. The table includes 270,000 or so clones, less than 95% detected once. Sequencing was performed on PBMCs or T cells enriched from blood (not recorded which). All receptors derive from a man aged 35-49 years who had been exposed to COVID-19. Each CDR3 is given with its conserved first and last residue. The D gene is left open where the match is weak. Some rows mark clone size as missing; the rest say once, few, many or name a class of expanded clone.

abundance	v_gene	d_gene	j_gene	CDR3aa	CDR3nt
.	TRBV27	TRBD2	TRBJ2-1	CASSPADLLATRYNGAYNEQFF	TGTGCCAGCAGTCCCGCCGATTTACTAGCGACAAGATACAATGGGGCCTACAATGAGCAGTTCTTC
.	TRBV6-5	TRBD1	TRBJ2-7	CASSYRGQGDYEQYF	TGTGCCAGCAGTTACAGGGGACAGGGTGACTACGAGCAGTACTTC
.	TRBV28	TRBD2	TRBJ2-4	CASSPPTSGVSKNIQYF	TGTGCCAGCAGCCCCCCGACTAGCGGCGTATCCAAAAACATTCAGTACTTC
.	TRBV4-1	TRBD2	TRBJ2-2	CASSQVGGSRTGELFF	TGCGCCAGCAGCCAAGTCGGCGGGAGTCGAACCGGGGAGCTGTTTTTT
.	TRBV11-2	.	TRBJ2-5	CASSFAGGSQETQYF	TGTGCCAGCAGCTTTGCTGGGGGCAGCCAAGAGACCCAGTACTTC
.	TRBV2	.	TRBJ1-4	CASSEQTTNEKLFF	TGTGCCAGCAGTGAACAGACAACTAATGAAAAACTGTTTTTT
.	TRBV9	.	TRBJ2-1	CASSVVSGKSYNEQFF	TGTGCCAGCAGCGTAGTATCAGGGAAATCCTACAATGAGCAGTTCTTC
.	TRBV2	TRBD2	TRBJ2-2	CASRGLAGAGTGELFF	TGTGCCAGCAGAGGACTAGCGGGAGCAGGAACCGGGGAGCTGTTTTTT
.	TRBV25-1	TRBD2	TRBJ2-7	CASSDPGLARYEQYF	TGTGCCAGCAGTGATCCGGGACTAGCGCGCTACGAGCAGTACTTC
.	TRBV11-2	TRBD1	TRBJ2-5	CASSFNRGQETQYF	TGTGCCAGCAGCTTCAACAGGGGACAGGAGACCCAGTACTTC
once	TRBV3-1/TRBV3-2	.	TRBJ1-3	CASSHGGKGNTIYF	TGTGCCAGCAGCCATGGAGGGAAAGGAAACACCATATATTTT
.	TRBV3-1/TRBV3-2	TRBD2	TRBJ2-1	CASTQLSGENEQFF	TGTGCCAGCACCCAGCTTAGCGGGGAGAATGAGCAGTTCTTC
.	TRBV10-3	.	TRBJ2-7	CATTLQSLTVTSYEQYF	TGTGCCACCACCCTACAGAGCTTAACAGTAACCTCCTACGAGCAGTACTTC
.	TRBV10-3	TRBD2	TRBJ2-2	CAIRKSGRANTGELFF	TGTGCCATCAGAAAAAGCGGGAGGGCGAACACCGGGGAGCTGTTTTTT
.	TRBV7-2	.	TRBJ1-4	CASSVTVTLNEKLFF	TGTGCCAGCAGCGTGACAGTAACTCTTAATGAAAAACTGTTTTTT
once	TRBV20-1	TRBD1	TRBJ2-7	CSASFPGQGTEQYF	TGCAGTGCTAGTTTCCCGGGACAGGGTACCGAGCAGTACTTC
once	TRBV7-3	.	TRBJ2-5	CASSARDRETQYF	TGTGCCAGCAGCGCCCGGGATCGAGAGACCCAGTACTTC
.	TRBV7-9	.	TRBJ1-6	CASSQTANNSPLHF	TGTGCCAGCAGCCAGACAGCTAACAATTCACCCCTCCACTTT
.	TRBV29-1	TRBD1	TRBJ1-3	CSVEIRDRVSGNTIYF	TGCAGCGTTGAAATACGGGACAGGGTGTCTGGAAACACCATATATTTT
.	TRBV27	TRBD1	TRBJ2-7	CASSFKGTGAPEQYF	TGTGCCAGCAGTTTTAAAGGGACAGGGGCCCCCGAGCAGTACTTC
.	TRBV24-1	TRBD1	TRBJ1-2	CATSQGASGYTF	TGTGCCACCAGCCAGGGGGCTAGTGGCTACACCTTC
once	TRBV30	.	TRBJ2-1	CAWRRQAINEQFF	TGTGCCTGGAGACGACAGGCAATCAATGAGCAGTTCTTC
.	TRBV28	.	TRBJ1-2	CASSLAPTAGNYGYTF	TGTGCCAGCAGTTTAGCCCCTACAGCGGGGAACTATGGCTACACCTTC
.	TRBV4-3	.	TRBJ2-2	CASSQDWFQGGNSNTGELFF	TGCGCCAGCAGCCAAGATTGGTTTCAGGGAGGAAATTCGAACACCGGGGAGCTGTTTTTT
.	TRBV4-2	TRBD2	TRBJ2-1	CASSPGSGSSYNEQFF	TGTGCCAGCAGTCCGGGTAGCGGGAGCTCCTACAATGAGCAGTTCTTC
.	TRBV27	.	TRBJ2-1	CASSLEEGAPTNEQFF	TGTGCCAGCAGTCTTGAGGAGGGGGCACCTACTAATGAGCAGTTCTTC
.	TRBV9	.	TRBJ1-6	CASSVHSNNSPLHF	TGTGCCAGCAGCGTACATAGTAATAATTCACCCCTCCACTTT
.	TRBV9	.	TRBJ2-1	CASSATFNEQFF	TGTGCCAGCAGCGCTACTTTTAATGAGCAGTTCTTC
.	TRBV6-5	TRBD1	TRBJ1-1	CASRRQGAEAFF	TGTGCCAGCAGGAGACAGGGAGCTGAAGCTTTCTTT
.	TRBV7-6	.	TRBJ1-1	CASGLTVGPLNTEAFF	TGTGCCAGCGGTTTGACAGTGGGGCCCCTCAACACTGAAGCTTTCTTT
.	TRBV5-4	TRBD1	TRBJ1-1	CASSLGQGAPMNTEAFF	TGTGCCAGCAGCCTGGGACAGGGAGCCCCCATGAACACTGAAGCTTTCTTT
.	TRBV28	.	TRBJ1-2	CASSLVRDYTF	TGTGCCAGCAGTTTGGTGCGGGACTACACCTTC
.	TRBV19	.	TRBJ1-1	CASSRKYQNTEAFF	TGTGCCAGTAGCAGAAAATACCAGAACACTGAAGCTTTCTTT
.	TRBV30	TRBD1	TRBJ1-6	CAWSATQGRSPLHF	TGTGCCTGGAGTGCCACACAGGGGAGATCACCCCTCCACTTT
.	TRBV30	.	TRBJ1-1	CAWTGPQGTEAFF	TGTGCCTGGACCGGACCCCAGGGCACTGAAGCTTTCTTT
.	TRBV18	.	TRBJ2-7	CASSPSDSVYEQYF	TGTGCCAGCTCACCGTCGGACTCAGTCTACGAGCAGTACTTC
.	TRBV27	TRBD2	TRBJ2-1	CASSLSAGGINEQFF	TGTGCCAGCAGTTTATCAGCGGGAGGGATTAATGAGCAGTTCTTC